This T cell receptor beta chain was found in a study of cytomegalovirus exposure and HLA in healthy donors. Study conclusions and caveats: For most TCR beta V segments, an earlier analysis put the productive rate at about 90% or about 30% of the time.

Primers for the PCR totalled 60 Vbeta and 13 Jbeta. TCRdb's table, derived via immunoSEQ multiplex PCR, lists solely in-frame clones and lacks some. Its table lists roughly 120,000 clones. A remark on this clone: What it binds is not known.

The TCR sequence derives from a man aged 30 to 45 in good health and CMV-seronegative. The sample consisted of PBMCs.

CDR3 region: CASSILAGVTEQFF. In DNA form, the CDR3 reads TGTGCCAGTAGTATACTAGCGGGAGTCACTGAGCAGTTCTTC. The chain uses TRBV19 and TRBJ2-1; 10 nucleotides match TRBD2. The germline V gene encodes CDR1 LNHDA and CDR2 SQIVND (reference sequence). The CDR3 is made up of 14 amino acids. The V gene end was trimmed by 2 bases and the J gene end by 9 bases; junction bases not matched to a gene: 4.